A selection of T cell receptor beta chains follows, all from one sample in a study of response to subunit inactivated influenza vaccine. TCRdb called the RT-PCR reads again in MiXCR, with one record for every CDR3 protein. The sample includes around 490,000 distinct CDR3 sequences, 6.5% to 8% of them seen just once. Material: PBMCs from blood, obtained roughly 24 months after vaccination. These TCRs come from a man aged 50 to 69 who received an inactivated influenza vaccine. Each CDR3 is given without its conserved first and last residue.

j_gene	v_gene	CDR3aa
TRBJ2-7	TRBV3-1	ASSQEAGVYEQY
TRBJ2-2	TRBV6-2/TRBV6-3	ASTRSLYTGELF
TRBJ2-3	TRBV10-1	ASSQADTSTDTQY
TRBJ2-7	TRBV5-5	ASSLAPITGVAEQY
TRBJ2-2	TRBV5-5	ASSLGGFYTGELF
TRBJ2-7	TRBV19	ASSITSGRASEEQY
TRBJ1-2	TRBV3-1	ASRSSGDGYT
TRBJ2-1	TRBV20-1	SARDRPGTVYNEQF
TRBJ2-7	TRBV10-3	AISEFGGSGDEQY
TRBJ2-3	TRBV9	ASTRGQGVHDTQY
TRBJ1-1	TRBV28	ASRSRGVRNTEAF
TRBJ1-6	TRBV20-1	SASLSTTSALH
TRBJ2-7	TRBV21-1	ASSNRGWAYEQY
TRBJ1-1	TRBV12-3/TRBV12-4	ASRAPGNTEAF
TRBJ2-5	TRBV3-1	ASSQGLAGALQY
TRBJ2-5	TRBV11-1	ASSLTWVFSVNQETQY
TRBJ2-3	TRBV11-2	ASSSYVLAGGPSDTQY
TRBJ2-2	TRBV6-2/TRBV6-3	ASKRGHDTGELF
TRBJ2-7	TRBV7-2	ASSSSGSEQY
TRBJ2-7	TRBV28	ASSTARYEQY
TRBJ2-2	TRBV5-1	ASSLGQGYTGELF
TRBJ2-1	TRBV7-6	ASSSSGRAANEQF
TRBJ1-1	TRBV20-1	SAPARAPIMNTEAF
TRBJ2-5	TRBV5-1	ASSLVGKETQY
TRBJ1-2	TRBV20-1	RGDRDTGYGYT
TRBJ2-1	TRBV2	ARARGGYNEQF
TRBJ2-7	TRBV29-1	SVSSGLGPYEQY
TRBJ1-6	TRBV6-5	ASSYSKVSQGSPLH
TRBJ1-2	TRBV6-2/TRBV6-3	ASSTPGQVFYGYT
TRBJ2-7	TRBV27	ASSFLPGTGDYEQY